The 20 T cell receptor beta chains below come from one sample, sequenced in a study of identical twins. A single record per CDR3 protein comes from TCRdb applying MiXCR to the 5' RACE reads. The data show about 890,000 distinct CDR3 sequences, 9% to 15% seen once. Separately, the same data were catalogued under a study of yellow fever vaccine responses in identical twins.

Material: PBMCs. These receptors were collected from a woman younger than 30 in good health.

The chain couples TRBV29-1 to TRBJ2-1, with 14 bases that match TRBD2. Germline V gene data show CDR1 as SQVTM and CDR2 as ANQGSEA. This CDR3 has 17 residues. V lost 0 bases, J lost 6 bases, and 7 bases stayed unmatched. CDR3 in DNA: TGCAGCGTTGAAGATGAGGGACTAGCGGGAGTAAGCAATGAGCAGTTCTTC. Translation: CSVEDEGLAGVSNEQFF.

The J gene is TRBJ2-1, the V gene TRBV7-2; 8 nucleotides match TRBD2. This CDR3 spans 18 amino acids. V dropped 0 bases and J dropped 6; count of bases not matched to a gene: 13. In germline, CDR1 is SGHTA, CDR2 FQGNSA. In nucleotides, the CDR3 is TGTGCCAGCAGCTTAGCCCCGAGCGGGAGCCAGGGTGCCAATGAGCAGTTCTTC. Protein: CASSLAPSGSQGANEQFF.

The sample holds many counts of this clonotype. The CDR3 DNA reads as TGTGCCAGCAGGCCGGGACAGGGGGGCTACAATGAGCAGTTCTTC. Protein: CASRPGQGGYNEQFF. V usage is TRBV12-3 or TRBV12-4 and J usage is TRBJ2-1; TRBD1 matches 11 bases. The V segment lost 6 bases and the J segment 3 bases; nucleotides outside the gene matches: 4. The CDR3 runs to 15 residues.

The V and J genes are TRBV20-1 and TRBJ2-7; 8 bases align to TRBD1. Germline V CDR1 and CDR2: DFQATT, SNEGSKA (reference sequence). Trimming took 5 bases from V and 6 from J; bases not matched to a gene: 6. This CDR3 spans 12 amino acids. CDR3 in DNA: TGCAGTGCTCCGGACAGGGTAGGCGAGCAGTACGTC. Its translation: CSAPDRVGEQYV.

This chain joins TRBV3-1 and TRBJ2-1; a possible D gene is TRBD2 (5 bases). CDR3 length: 15 amino acids. V dropped 1 base and J dropped 0 bases, with 7 bases sitting between them. Germline V gene sequence: CDR1 LGHDT, CDR2 YNNKEL (reference sequence). DNA of the CDR3: TGTGCCAGCAGCCAAGGAGACTACTCCTACAATGAGCAGTTCTTC. Translation gives CASSQGDYSYNEQFF.

This chain joins TRBV11-2 and TRBJ1-6; D is ambiguous. The CDR3 sequence is 17 residues long. The V and J ends lost 2 bases and 9 bases respectively, with 20 bases between them. From germline, CDR1 is SGHAT and CDR2 FQNNGV. CDR3 residues: CASSLRSRRDWGSPLHF. In DNA form, the CDR3 reads TGTGCCAGCAGCTTACGGTCGCGGAGGGATTGGGGTTCACCCCTCCACTTT.

The sample holds a few counts of this clonotype. The genes are TRBV20-1 and TRBJ2-3; 8 nucleotides match TRBD2. CDR1 is DFQATT, CDR2 SNEGSKA, per germline (reference sequence). The CDR3 spans 16 residues. Losses at the gene ends were 0 bases for V and 0 bases for J; bases not matched to a gene: 5. The CDR3: CSAREIAGKSTDTQYF. CDR3 nucleotide sequence: TGCAGTGCTAGAGAGATAGCGGGGAAAAGCACAGATACGCAGTATTTT.

This clonotype was counted ten times or more. The chain is built from TRBV12-3 or TRBV12-4 and TRBJ1-6; 10 nucleotides agree with TRBD1. V gave up 5 bases and J gave up 1 base; unmatched junction bases: 2. This CDR3 is 16 amino acids long. The CDR3: CASSGTGDSYNSPLHF. DNA of the CDR3: TGTGCCAGCAGTGGGACAGGGGATTCCTATAATTCACCCCTCCACTTT.

V and J are TRBV3-1 and TRBJ2-5; weak D call: TRBD2 (5 bases). Trimming pared 4 bases from V and 3 bases from J, leaving 9 bases between. This CDR3 comprises 13 residues. Per germline, CDR1 LGHDT and CDR2 YNNKEL (reference sequence). The CDR3 nucleotides are TGTGCCAGCAGCCGGACTGACGAAGAGACCCAGTACTTC. Amino acids: CASSRTDEETQYF.

The V call is TRBV4-1, the J call TRBJ1-2, with no clear D. The CDR3 is 19 residues long. The V end lost 0 bases, the J end lost 2 bases, and 22 bases lay between the germline ends. The germline gives CDR1 MGHRA, CDR2 YSYEKL. Here the CDR3 DNA reads TGCGCCAGCAGCCAAGATGCGGGGAGCTCCCGCTCTAGGAACTATGGCTACACCTTC. Amino acid sequence: CASSQDAGSSRSRNYGYTF.

This clonotype was detected many times. This chain uses TRBV5-1 with TRBJ2-1; D may be TRBD1 or TRBD2 (5 bases each). Trimming removed 4 bases from V and 5 bases from J, with 19 bases in between. Germline CDR1 and CDR2: SGHRS and YFSETQ. The CDR3 length is 16 residues. In nucleotides, the CDR3 is TGCGCCAGCAGCATACCCGGCTGGGGGAGCAACAATGAGCAGTTCTTC. It translates to CASSIPGWGSNNEQFF.

The chain has TRBV11-2 and TRBJ2-7; no clear D. The ends were cut back, 6 bases at V and 7 bases at J, with 16 bases in the middle. The CDR3 totals 13 residues. From germline, CDR1 is SGHAT and CDR2 FQNNGV. The CDR3 loop is CASRGHPEWEQYF. CDR3 nucleotide sequence: TGTGCCAGCAGAGGCCACCCCGAGTGGGAGCAGTACTTC. Looking up the rest from reference TRBV11-2 and TRBJ2-7 gives the full variable domain: EAGVAQSPRYKIIEKRQSVAFWCNPISGHATLYWYQQILGQGPKLLIQFQNNGVVDDSQLPKDRFSAERLKGVDSTLKIQPAKLEDSAVYLCASRGHPEWEQYFGPGTRLTVT.

In the case of this clonotype: This could be a read error, since a much larger clone is one nucleotide away. The rearrangement uses TRBV14 and TRBJ2-5; 9 positions match TRBD2. The germline CDR1 and CDR2 sequences are SGHDN and FVKESK. This CDR3 region has 15 residues. The CDR3 coding sequence is TGTGTCAGCAGGGACGTAGCGGGAGAGGTGGAGACCCAGTACTTC. Amino acid sequence: CVSRDVAGEVETQYF.

The rearrangement links TRBV11-1 to TRBJ2-3; D remains unclear. The CDR3 totals 18 residues. The ends were cut back, 2 bases at V and 2 bases at J, with 20 bases in the middle. Per the germline V gene, CDR1 is SGHAT and CDR2 is FQDESV (reference sequence). CDR3 DNA: TGTGCCAGCAGCTTAACCCTCTCGTATGGCCGCCTCACAGATACGCAGTATTTT. This sequence encodes CASSLTLSYGRLTDTQYF.

This clonotype has just a few counts. The V gene is TRBV20-1, the J gene TRBJ2-1, with 8 bases identical to TRBD2. Germline trimming cut 3 bases from V and 0 bases from J; bases unmatched to any gene: 13. Germline V gives CDR1 DFQATT, CDR2 SNEGSKA (reference sequence). The CDR3 spans 18 residues. The DNA of the CDR3 is TGCAGTGCTAGGGATCAAAGGCTAGCGGGCTTCTCCTACAATGAGCAGTTCTTC. It translates to CSARDQRLAGFSYNEQFF.

The chain couples TRBV24-1 to TRBJ1-2; D not resolved. CDR3 length equals 13 residues. Between the trimmed V and J ends, which lost 5 bases and 6 bases, there was a span of 12 bases. Germline CDR1 is KGHDR and CDR2 is SFDVKD. CDR3 coding DNA: TGTGCCACCAGTGTCTGGGCAGGCCATGGCTACACCTTC. This gives the protein CATSVWAGHGYTF.

The chain recombines TRBV5-1 with TRBJ2-3; D unresolved. The germline V gene encodes CDR1 SGHRS and CDR2 YFSETQ. The CDR3 is 15 amino acids. V lost 4 bases, J lost 2 bases, and 14 bases lay in between. CDR3 amino acids: CASSPLRPTTDTQYF. The CDR3 DNA reads TGCGCCAGCAGCCCACTCCGACCGACCACAGATACGCAGTATTTT.

The chain links TRBV10-3 to TRBJ2-5; D is possibly TRBD1 (6 bases). Trimming shortened V by 3 bases and J by 3 bases, and 8 bases separated the two germline ends. Germline V lookup: CDR1 ENHRY, CDR2 SYGVKD. The CDR3 has 13 amino acids. The CDR3: CAISERGKETQYF. The CDR3 DNA sequence: TGTGCCATCAGTGAAAGGGGGAAAGAGACCCAGTACTTC.

This clonotype occurred a few times. This chain joins TRBV15 and TRBJ2-1; TRBD2 is a possible D gene (6 bases). CDR1 is LNHNV, CDR2 YYDKDF, per germline (reference sequence). The V and J ends lost 0 bases and 7 bases respectively, with 13 bases between them. This CDR3 contains 15 residues. CDR3 bases: TGTGCCACCAGCAGAGATGGGGCGGGAAGGAATGAGCAGTTCTTC. As protein: CATSRDGAGRNEQFF.

The V and J genes are TRBV7-3 and TRBJ2-7, with no clear D. Germline CDR1 and CDR2: SGHTA and FQGTGA. This CDR3 region has 13 residues. Between the trimmed V and J ends, which lost 4 bases and 6 bases, there was a span of 13 bases. The CDR3 sequence is CASSSLGSGEQYF. CDR3 DNA sequence: TGTGCCAGCAGCTCACTCGGGTCGGGCGAGCAGTACTTC.